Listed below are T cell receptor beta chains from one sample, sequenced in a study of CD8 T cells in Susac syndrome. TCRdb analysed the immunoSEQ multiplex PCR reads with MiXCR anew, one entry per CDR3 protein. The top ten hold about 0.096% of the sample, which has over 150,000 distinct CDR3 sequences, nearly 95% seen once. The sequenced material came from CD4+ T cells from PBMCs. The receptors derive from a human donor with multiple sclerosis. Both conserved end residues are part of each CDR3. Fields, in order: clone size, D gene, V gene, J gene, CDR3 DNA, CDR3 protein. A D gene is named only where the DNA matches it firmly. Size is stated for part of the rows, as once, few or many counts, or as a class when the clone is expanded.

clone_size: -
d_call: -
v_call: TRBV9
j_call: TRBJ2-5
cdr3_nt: TGTACCAGCAGCGTTCAGGGGTACCAAGAGACCCAGTACTTC
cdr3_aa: CTSSVQGYQETQYF

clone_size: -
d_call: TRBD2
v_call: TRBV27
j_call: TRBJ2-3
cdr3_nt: TGTGCCAGCAGTTTAGATGGCGGGGGGTGGAATACGCAGTATTTT
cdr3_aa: CASSLDGGGWNTQYF

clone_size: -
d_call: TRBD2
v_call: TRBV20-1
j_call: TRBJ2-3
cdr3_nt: TGCAGTGCCCCGCGGGAGGGAGATACGCAGTATTTT
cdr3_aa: CSAPREGDTQYF

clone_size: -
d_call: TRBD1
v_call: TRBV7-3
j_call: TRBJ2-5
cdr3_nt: TGTGCCAGCAGCCCTCGGACAGGAGAGACCCAGTACTTC
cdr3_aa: CASSPRTGETQYF

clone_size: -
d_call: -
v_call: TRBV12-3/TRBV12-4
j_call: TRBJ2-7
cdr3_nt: TGTGCCAGCAGCCCGGACAGTGCCGAGCAGTACTTC
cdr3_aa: CASSPDSAEQYF

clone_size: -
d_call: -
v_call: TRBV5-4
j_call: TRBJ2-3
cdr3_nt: TGTGCCAGCAGCTTGGTTGATCGGGGCGGGACGGCAGATACGCAGTATTTT
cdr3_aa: CASSLVDRGGTADTQYF

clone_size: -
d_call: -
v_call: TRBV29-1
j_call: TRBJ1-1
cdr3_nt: TGCAGCGTTTACGATACAGGGAGGGACACTGAAGCTTTCTTT
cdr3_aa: CSVYDTGRDTEAFF

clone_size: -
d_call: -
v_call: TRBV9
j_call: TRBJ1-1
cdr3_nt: TGTGCCAGCAGCGAGGAGGGGAACACTGAAGCTTTCTTT
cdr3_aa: CASSEEGNTEAFF

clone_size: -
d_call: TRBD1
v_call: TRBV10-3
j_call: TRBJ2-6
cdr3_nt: TGTGCCATCAGTGAGGCTGCACAGGGGTCCGGGGCCAACGTCCTGACTTTC
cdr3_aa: CAISEAAQGSGANVLTF

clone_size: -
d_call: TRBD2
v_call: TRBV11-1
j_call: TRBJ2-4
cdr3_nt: TGTGCCAGCAAGGGACTAGCGGCAGGGGTATACTTC
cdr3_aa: CASKGLAAGVYF

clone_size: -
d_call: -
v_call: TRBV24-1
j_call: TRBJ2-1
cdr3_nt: TGTGCCACCGGGATACTAGGAGGCCCCAATGAGCAGTTCTTC
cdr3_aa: CATGILGGPNEQFF

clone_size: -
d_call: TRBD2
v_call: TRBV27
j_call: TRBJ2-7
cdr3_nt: TGTGCCAGCAGTTTCGACGGCGGGAGCCGTTACGAGCAGTACTTC
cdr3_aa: CASSFDGGSRYEQYF

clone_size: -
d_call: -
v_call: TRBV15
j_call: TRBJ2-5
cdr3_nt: TGTGCCACCAGCAGAGGAGGGCTCCAAGAGACCCAGTACTTC
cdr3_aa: CATSRGGLQETQYF

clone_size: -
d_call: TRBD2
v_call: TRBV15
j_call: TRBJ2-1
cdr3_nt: TGTGCCACCCGGGGACTAGCTGAGGATGAGCAGTTCTTC
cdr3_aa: CATRGLAEDEQFF

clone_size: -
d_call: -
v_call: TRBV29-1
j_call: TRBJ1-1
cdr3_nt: TGCAGCGCCTTCGCCCACGAGAACACTGAAGCTTTCTTT
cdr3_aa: CSAFAHENTEAFF

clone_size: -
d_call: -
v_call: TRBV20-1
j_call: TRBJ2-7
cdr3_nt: TGCAGTGCTCCCGGCGGGTCCATGTGGAAGCAGTACTTC
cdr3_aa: CSAPGGSMWKQYF

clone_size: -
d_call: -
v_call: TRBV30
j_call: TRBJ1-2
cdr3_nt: TGTGCCTGGAGTCCCCAGTCGGGGGCCTACACCTTC
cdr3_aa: CAWSPQSGAYTF

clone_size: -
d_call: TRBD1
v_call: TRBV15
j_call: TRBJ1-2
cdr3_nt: TGTGCCACCAGCAGAAGGACTACAGGGGACGGCTACACCTTC
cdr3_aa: CATSRRTTGDGYTF

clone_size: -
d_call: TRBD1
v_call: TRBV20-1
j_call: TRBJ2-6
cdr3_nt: TGCAGTGCTAGAGGGGACAGCGCGCAAGGGGCCAACGTCCTGACTTTC
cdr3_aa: CSARGDSAQGANVLTF

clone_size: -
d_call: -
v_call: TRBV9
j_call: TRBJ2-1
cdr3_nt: TGTGCCAGCACTCCCAGAGAGACTCACAATGAGCAGTTCTTC
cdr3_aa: CASTPRETHNEQFF

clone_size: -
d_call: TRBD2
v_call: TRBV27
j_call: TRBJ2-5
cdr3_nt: TGTGCCAGCAGTTCGGGGGGGTACCAAGAGACCCAGTACTTC
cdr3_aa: CASSSGGYQETQYF

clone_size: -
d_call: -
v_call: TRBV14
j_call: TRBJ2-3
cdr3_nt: TGTGCCAGCAGCCCTCTTGGCGGGCCTACAGATACGCAGTATTTT
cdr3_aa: CASSPLGGPTDTQYF

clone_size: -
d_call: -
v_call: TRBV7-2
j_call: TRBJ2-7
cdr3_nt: TGTGCCAGCAGTTACCGCCGGGATGGCTCCTACGAGCAGTACTTC
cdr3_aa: CASSYRRDGSYEQYF

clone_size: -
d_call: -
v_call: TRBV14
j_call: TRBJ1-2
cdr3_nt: TGTGCCAGCAGCCCAAGTGGGGCAGGGAATCGAGATAACTATGGCTACACCTTC
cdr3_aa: CASSPSGAGNRDNYGYTF

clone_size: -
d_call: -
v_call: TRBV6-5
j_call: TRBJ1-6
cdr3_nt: TGTGCCAGCAGTTACTCCTCGGGGGATTCACCCCTCCACTTT
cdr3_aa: CASSYSSGDSPLHF

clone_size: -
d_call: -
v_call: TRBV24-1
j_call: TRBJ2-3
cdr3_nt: TGTGCCACCAGTGAATATCCGGGACGGAGGCAGTATTTT
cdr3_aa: CATSEYPGRRQYF

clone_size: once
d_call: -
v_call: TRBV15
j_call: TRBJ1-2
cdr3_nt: TGTGCCACCAGCAGAGATTGGAGGTGGGCTACAGACTATGGCTACACCTTC
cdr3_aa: CATSRDWRWATDYGYTF

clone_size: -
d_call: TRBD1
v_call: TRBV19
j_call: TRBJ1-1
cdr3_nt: TGTGCCAGTAGTCCAGGGCGACAGGGGCCAGAAGCTTTCTTT
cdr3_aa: CASSPGRQGPEAFF